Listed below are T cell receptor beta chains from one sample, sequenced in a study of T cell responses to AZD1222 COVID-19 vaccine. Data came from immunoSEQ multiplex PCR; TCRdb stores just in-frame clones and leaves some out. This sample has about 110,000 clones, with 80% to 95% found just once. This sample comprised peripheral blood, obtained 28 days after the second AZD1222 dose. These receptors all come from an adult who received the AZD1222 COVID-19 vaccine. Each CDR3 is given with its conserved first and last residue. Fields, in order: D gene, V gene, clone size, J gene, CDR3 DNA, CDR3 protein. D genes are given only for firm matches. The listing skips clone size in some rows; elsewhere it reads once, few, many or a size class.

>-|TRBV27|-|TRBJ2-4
TGTGCCAGCGCAGCCGGGGCGAAAAACATTCAGTACTTC
CASAAGAKNIQYF
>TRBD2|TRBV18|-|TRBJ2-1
TGTGCCAGCTCACCACCGACTAGCGGGGTCTACAATGAGCAGTTCTTC
CASSPPTSGVYNEQFF
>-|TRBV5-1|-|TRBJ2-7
TGCGCCAGCAGCTTGGCGGGGTACTACGAGCAGTACTTC
CASSLAGYYEQYF
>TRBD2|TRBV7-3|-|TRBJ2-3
TGTGCCAGCAGCTCCCAAGGTAGCGGGGGGGCGGTAGATACGCAGTATTTT
CASSSQGSGGAVDTQYF
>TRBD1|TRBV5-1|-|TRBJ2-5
TGCGCCAGCAGCTTAAGGGACAGGGGCTCCTGGCAAGAGACCCAGTACTTC
CASSLRDRGSWQETQYF
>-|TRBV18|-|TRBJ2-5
TGTGCCAGCTCACCTCGGCAGGAGGAGACCCAGTACTTC
CASSPRQEETQYF
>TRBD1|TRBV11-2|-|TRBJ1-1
TGTGCCAGCAGCTCCCTGGAGACAGGGGGCGCGGGGGCTTTCTTT
CASSSLETGGAGAFF
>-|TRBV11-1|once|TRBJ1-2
TGTGCCAGCAGCTTACAGGGGCCTCGGTATGGCTACACCTTC
CASSLQGPRYGYTF
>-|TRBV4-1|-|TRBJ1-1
TGCGCCAGCAGCCAAGACAGGGGCACTGAAGCTTTCTTT
CASSQDRGTEAFF
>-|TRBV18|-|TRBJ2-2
TGTGCCAGCTCACCAGCAGGGAACACCGGGGAGCTGTTTTTT
CASSPAGNTGELFF
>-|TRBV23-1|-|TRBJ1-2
TGCGCCAGCAGTCGGGGGGCCCGACACTATGGCTACACCTTC
CASSRGARHYGYTF
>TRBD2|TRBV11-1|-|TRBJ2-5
TGTGCCAGCAGCATTAGCGGGGGGACGCAAGAGACCCAGTACTTC
CASSISGGTQETQYF
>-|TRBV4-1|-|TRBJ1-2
TGCGCCAGCAGCCAAGACCAACAGGGCCACCTAGGCTACACCTTC
CASSQDQQGHLGYTF
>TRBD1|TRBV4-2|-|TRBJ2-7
TGTGCCAGCAGCCAAGCGACCCGGGACAGGGTAGGCGAGCAGTACTTC
CASSQATRDRVGEQYF
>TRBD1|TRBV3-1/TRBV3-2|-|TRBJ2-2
TGTGCCAGCAGCCAACGGGGGGACAGGGGTACCACCGGGGAGCTGTTTTTT
CASSQRGDRGTTGELFF
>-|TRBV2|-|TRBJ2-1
TGTGCCAGCAGTGACAGATCCTACAATGAGCAGTTCTTC
CASSDRSYNEQFF
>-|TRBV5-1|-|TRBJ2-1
TGCGCCAGCAGCTTGGGGCCCGGGAACCCTGAGCAGTTCTTC
CASSLGPGNPEQFF
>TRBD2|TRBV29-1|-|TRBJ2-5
TGCAGCGTTAGAATAGCGGGGGGGCTTGAGACCCAGTACTTC
CSVRIAGGLETQYF
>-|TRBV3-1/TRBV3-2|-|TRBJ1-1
TGTGCCAGCAGCCAATTCGGAGGGATGAACACTGAAGCTTTCTTT
CASSQFGGMNTEAFF
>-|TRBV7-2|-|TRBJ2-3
TGTGCCAGCAGCTTAACTAGGTGGGCAGATACGCAGTATTTT
CASSLTRWADTQYF
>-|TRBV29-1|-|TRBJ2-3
TGCAGCACAGCGGACGGGACAGATACGCAGTATTTT
CSTADGTDTQYF
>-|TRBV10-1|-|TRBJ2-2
TGCGCCAGCAGTGAGTCAAGGGTAGGAACCGGGGAGCTGTTTTTT
CASSESRVGTGELFF
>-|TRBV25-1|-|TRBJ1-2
TGTGCCAGCAGCGCCTTCGGGGGGGACGCCTATGGCTACACCTTC
CASSAFGGDAYGYTF
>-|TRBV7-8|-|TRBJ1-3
TGTGCCAGCAGCTTAAAAATAGGGACTGGAAACACCATATATTTT
CASSLKIGTGNTIYF
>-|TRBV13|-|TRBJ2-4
TGTGCCAGCAGCCCGAGGGGGAGGGACATTCAGTACTTC
CASSPRGRDIQYF
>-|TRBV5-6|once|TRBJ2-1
TGTGCCAGCAGCGCCTTAGCCAACCCCTCCTACAATGAGCAGTTCTTC
CASSALANPSYNEQFF
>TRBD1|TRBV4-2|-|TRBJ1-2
TGTGCCAGCAGCATCCCAGGGGGAGACTATGGCTACACCTTC
CASSIPGGDYGYTF
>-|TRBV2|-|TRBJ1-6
TGTGCCAGCAGTGGGACCTCTAGGAGAAGCTCCTATAATTCACCCCTCCACTTT
CASSGTSRRSSYNSPLHF
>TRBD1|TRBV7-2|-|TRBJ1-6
TGTGCCAGCAGCGCCGGACAGGGTAAACCCCTCCACTTT
CASSAGQGKPLHF